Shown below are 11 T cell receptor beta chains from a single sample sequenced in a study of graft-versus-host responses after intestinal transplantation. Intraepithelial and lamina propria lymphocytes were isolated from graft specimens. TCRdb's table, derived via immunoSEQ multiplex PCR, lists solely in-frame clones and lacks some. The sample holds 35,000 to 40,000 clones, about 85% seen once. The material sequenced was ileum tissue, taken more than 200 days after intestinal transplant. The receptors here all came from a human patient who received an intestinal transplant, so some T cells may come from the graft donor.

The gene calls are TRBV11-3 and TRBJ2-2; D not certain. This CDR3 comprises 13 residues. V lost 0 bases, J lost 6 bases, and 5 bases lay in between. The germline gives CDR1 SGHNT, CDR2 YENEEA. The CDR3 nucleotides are TGTGCCAGCAGCTTAGATCCCTCCGGGGAGCTGTTTTTT. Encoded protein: CASSLDPSGELFF.

The CDR3 loop reads CASSVGQGLTEAFF. As DNA, the CDR3 is TGTGCCAGCAGCGTAGGACAGGGGTTGACTGAAGCTTTCTTT. V is TRBV9 and J is TRBJ1-1; 8 bases align to TRBD1. The V segment lost 0 bases and the J segment 5 bases; nucleotides outside the gene matches: 3. The V gene's germline CDR1 is SGDLS and CDR2 YYNGEE. This CDR3 comprises 14 residues.

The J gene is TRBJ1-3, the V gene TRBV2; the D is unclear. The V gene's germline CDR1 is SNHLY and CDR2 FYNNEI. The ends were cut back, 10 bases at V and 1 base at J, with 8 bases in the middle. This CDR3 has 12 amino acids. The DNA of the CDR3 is TGTGCCAAAGACACGTCTGGAAACACCATATATTTT. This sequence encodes CAKDTSGNTIYF.

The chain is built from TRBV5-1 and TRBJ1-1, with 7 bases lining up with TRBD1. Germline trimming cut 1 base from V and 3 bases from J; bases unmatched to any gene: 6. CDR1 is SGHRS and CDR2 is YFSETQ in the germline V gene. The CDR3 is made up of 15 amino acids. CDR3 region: CASSLTGVRDTEAFF. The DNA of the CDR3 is TGCGCCAGCAGCTTGACAGGGGTAAGGGACACTGAAGCTTTCTTT.

The CDR3 DNA follows: TGCGCCAGCAGCCAAGTTAGACTAGCGACCGACAATGAGCAGTTCTTC. Residues: CASSQVRLATDNEQFF. This chain joins TRBV4-1 and TRBJ2-1; 8 bases fit TRBD2. Germline loops: CDR1 MGHRA, CDR2 YSYEKL. The CDR3 runs to 16 residues. The J segment lost 5 bases and the V segment lost 1 base, leaving 7 bases of the junction unmatched.

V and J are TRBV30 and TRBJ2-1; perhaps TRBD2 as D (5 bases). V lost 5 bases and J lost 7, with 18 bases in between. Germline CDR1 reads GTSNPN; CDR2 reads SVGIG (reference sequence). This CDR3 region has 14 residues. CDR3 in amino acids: CAWANRESGNEQFF. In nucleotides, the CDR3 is TGTGCCTGGGCTAATCGGGAATCCGGGAATGAGCAGTTCTTC.

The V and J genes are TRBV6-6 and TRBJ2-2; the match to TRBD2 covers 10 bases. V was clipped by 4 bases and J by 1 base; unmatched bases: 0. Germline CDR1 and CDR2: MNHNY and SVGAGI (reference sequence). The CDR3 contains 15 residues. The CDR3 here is CASSWTSGNTGELFF. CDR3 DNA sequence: TGTGCCAGCAGTTGGACTAGCGGGAACACCGGGGAGCTGTTTTTT.

The CDR3: CASSYGPYEQYF. CDR3 bases: TGTGCCAGCAGTTACGGCCCCTACGAGCAGTACTTC. The V and J genes are TRBV6-6 and TRBJ2-7, with D unresolved. The length of the CDR3 is 12 residues. V was cut by 2 bases and J by 2 bases, with 4 bases left in between. Germline V CDR1 and CDR2: MNHNY, SVGAGI (reference sequence).

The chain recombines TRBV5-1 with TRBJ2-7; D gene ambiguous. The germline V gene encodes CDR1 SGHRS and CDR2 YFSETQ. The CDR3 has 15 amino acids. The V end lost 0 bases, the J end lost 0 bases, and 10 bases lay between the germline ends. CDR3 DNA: TGCGCCAGCAGCTTGGGGCAGGCAGGCTCCTACGAGCAGTACTTC. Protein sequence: CASSLGQAGSYEQYF.

CDR3 nucleotides: TGTGCCAGCAGTTCCTATCAGCCCCAGCATTTT. This sequence encodes CASSSYQPQHF. The chain recombines TRBV28 with TRBJ1-5; D call uncertain. Germline CDR1 and CDR2: MDHEN and SYDVKM. The CDR3 sequence is 11 residues long. V lost 4 bases to trimming and J lost 5 bases, with 3 bases between them.

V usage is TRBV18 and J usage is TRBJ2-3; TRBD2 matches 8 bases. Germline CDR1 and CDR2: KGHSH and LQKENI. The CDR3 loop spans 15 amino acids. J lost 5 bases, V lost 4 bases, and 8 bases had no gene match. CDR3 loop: CASSLGAGEGDTQYF. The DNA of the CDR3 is TGTGCCAGCTCACTTGGAGCGGGAGAAGGAGATACGCAGTATTTT.